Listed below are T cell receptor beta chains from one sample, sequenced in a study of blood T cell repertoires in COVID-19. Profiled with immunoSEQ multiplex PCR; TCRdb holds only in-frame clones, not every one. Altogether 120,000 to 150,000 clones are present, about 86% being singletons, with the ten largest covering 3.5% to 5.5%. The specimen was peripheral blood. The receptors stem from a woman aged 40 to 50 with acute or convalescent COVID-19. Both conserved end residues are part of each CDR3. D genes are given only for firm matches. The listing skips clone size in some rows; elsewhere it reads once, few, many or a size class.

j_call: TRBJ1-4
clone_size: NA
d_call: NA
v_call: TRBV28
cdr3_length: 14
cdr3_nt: TGTGCCAGCAGTTTTGTAGGGGTAGCTGAAAAACTGTTTTTT
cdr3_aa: CASSFVGVAEKLFF

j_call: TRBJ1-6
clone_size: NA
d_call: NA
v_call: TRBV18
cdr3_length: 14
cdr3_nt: TGTGCCAGCTCTGAGGGGGGGGGCAGTTCACCCCTCCACTTT
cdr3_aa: CASSEGGGSSPLHF

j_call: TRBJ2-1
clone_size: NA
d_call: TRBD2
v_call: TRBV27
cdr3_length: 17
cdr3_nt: TGTGCCAGCAGTTTATCGGGCCGACTAGCGGGAGGGGATGAGCAGTTCTTC
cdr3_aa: CASSLSGRLAGGDEQFF

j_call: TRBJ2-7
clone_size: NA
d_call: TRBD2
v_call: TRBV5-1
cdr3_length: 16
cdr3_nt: TGCGCCAGCAGCTTGGCGGCTAGCGGGAGAGGGTACGAGCAGTACTTC
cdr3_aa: CASSLAASGRGYEQYF

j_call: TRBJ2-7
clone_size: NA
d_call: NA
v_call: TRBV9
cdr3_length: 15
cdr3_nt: TGTGCCAGCAGCGTAGAGCCGGGAGTGATCTACGAGCAGTACTTC
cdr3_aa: CASSVEPGVIYEQYF

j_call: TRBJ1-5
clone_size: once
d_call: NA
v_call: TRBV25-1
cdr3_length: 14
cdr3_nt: TGTGCCAGCAGTCGGGGGGAGGGAACGGAGCCCCAGCATTTT
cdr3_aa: CASSRGEGTEPQHF

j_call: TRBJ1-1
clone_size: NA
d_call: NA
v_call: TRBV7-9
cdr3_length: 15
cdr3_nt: TGTGCCAGCAGCTTAAAAGAAACCGGACAGAACGCAGCTTTCTTT
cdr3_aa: CASSLKETGQNAAFF

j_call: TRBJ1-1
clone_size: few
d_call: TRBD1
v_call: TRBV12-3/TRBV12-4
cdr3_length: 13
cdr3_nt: TGTGCCAGCAGTCAGGGGGAACACACTGAAGCTTTCTTT
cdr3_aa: CASSQGEHTEAFF

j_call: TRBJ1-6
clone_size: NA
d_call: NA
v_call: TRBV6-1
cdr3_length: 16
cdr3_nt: TGTGCCAGCAGTGAGGAGAGGTTCACCTATAATTCACCCCTCCACTTT
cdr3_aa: CASSEERFTYNSPLHF

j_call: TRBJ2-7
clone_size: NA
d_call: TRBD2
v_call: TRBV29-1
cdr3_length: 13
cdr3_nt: TGCAGCGTGCCCGCGGGAGAAAGAAACGAGCAGTACTTC
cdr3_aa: CSVPAGERNEQYF

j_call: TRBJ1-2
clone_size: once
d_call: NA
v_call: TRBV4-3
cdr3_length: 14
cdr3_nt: TGCGCCAGCAGCCAAGATGGGAGGGGCGTGGGCTACACCTTC
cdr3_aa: CASSQDGRGVGYTF

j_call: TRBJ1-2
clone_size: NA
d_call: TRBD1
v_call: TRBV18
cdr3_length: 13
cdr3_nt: TGTGCCAGCTCACAAACAGGGGTGAATGGCTACACCTTC
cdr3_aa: CASSQTGVNGYTF

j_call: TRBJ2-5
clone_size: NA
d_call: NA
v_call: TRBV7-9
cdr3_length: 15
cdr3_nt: TGTGCCAGCAGCCGTGTACAGGGTCCTGGAGAGACCCAGTACTTC
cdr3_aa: CASSRVQGPGETQYF